The TCR beta chain described here comes from a study of cytomegalovirus exposure and HLA in healthy donors. The study ran its PCR with 60 Vbeta and 13 Jbeta primers. Profiled with immunoSEQ multiplex PCR; TCRdb holds only in-frame clones, not every one. The top ten hold about 7.3% of the sample, which has about 130,000 clones, approximately 81% seen once. Between the trimmed V and J ends, which lost 2 bases and 0 bases, there was a span of 17 bases. The germline V gene has CDR1 GTSNPN and CDR2 SVGIG (reference sequence). The CDR3 extends over 17 amino acids. Broader study findings: HLA alleles showed associations with 15,000 to 20,000 TCR beta sequences in a later analysis, at a 0.05 false discovery rate. Within an earlier analysis, most TCR beta V segments proved productive either about 87% or about 30% of the time. Among the sequence variants, a highly shared cluster was likely an artifact of sequencing.

In this sample, this clone turned up a few times. The antigen remains undetermined. The sample comprised PBMCs. The receptor was derived from a male donor in good health and CMV-seronegative. V usage is TRBV30 and J usage is TRBJ1-5; weak D call: TRBD1 (6 bases). CDR3 nucleotide sequence: TGTGCCTGGAGTCCACAGGGACCCCTTTATAGCAATCAGCCCCAGCATTTT. This encodes CAWSPQGPLYSNQPQHF.